A selection of T cell receptor beta chains follows, all from one sample in a study of T cell clusters in autoimmune cytopenias. Reanalyzing the multiplex PCR reads, TCRdb keeps one entry per CDR3 protein, without DNA. Recorded here are about 5,000 distinct CDR3 sequences; the top ten clones represent roughly a fifth. The data were also submitted as part of a second study, on T cell repertoires in aging, cancer and after chemotherapy.

Specimen: peripheral blood. The source of these receptors is a human donor in good health. Both conserved end residues are part of each CDR3. Each record gives: clone size, V gene, CDR3 length, J gene, CDR3 protein. Some rows mark clone size as missing; the rest say once, few, many or name a class of expanded clone.

>-|TRBV7-2|15|TRBJ2-6
CASSLGGVGANVLTF
>-|TRBV5-5|16|TRBJ1-1
CASSLVMKGGRTEAFF
>-|TRBV20-1|16|TRBJ1-4
CSASVLGGLTNEKLFF
>large|TRBV12-3/TRBV12-4|11|TRBJ2-5
CASSFGETQYF
>-|TRBV6-1|17|TRBJ1-2
CASSSESGTILDYGYTF
>medium-sized|TRBV6-1|13|TRBJ1-2
CASSELEQAGYTF
>-|TRBV6-2/TRBV6-3|15|TRBJ1-2
CASSYSSATNYGYTF
>-|TRBV25-1|12|TRBJ1-3
CASSPVGNTIYF
>-|TRBV5-6|16|TRBJ1-5
CASSRRADTSNQPQHF
>-|TRBV10-2|14|TRBJ2-5
CASSSRGVQETQYF
>-|TRBV28|16|TRBJ2-1
CASSFLRGLSDNEQFF
>-|TRBV5-1|17|TRBJ1-1
CASSPGGAGATNTEAFF
>medium-sized|TRBV18|20|TRBJ2-1
CASSPPQGAVGMGSYNEQFF
>-|TRBV10-3|15|TRBJ1-2
CASSEPGQGVYGYTF
>-|TRBV7-2|15|TRBJ1-4
CASSLRGATNEKLFF
>medium-sized|TRBV6-6|14|TRBJ2-7
CASTLIEGVGEQYF
>medium-sized|TRBV19|13|TRBJ2-1
CASSMGGGDVQFF
>medium-sized|TRBV6-4|14|TRBJ2-3
CASSERGSTDTQYF
>-|TRBV5-4|16|TRBJ1-4
CASSQDFLGMGEKLFF
>-|TRBV2|17|TRBJ2-3
CASRQGLAGVRTDTQYF
>-|TRBV5-1|18|TRBJ2-1
CASSLSSGSFSWFNEQFF
>medium-sized|TRBV12-3/TRBV12-4|14|TRBJ1-1
CASSLEGGSTEAFF
>medium-sized|TRBV5-4|13|TRBJ2-3
CASSIPQGDTQYF
>-|TRBV7-2|13|TRBJ2-1
CASSLDPYNEQFF
>-|TRBV5-1|16|TRBJ2-1
CASSLVASGGSNEQFF
>-|TRBV12-3/TRBV12-4|16|TRBJ2-1
CASSTQILAGRNEQFF
>-|TRBV12-3/TRBV12-4|13|TRBJ1-1
CASSLRENTEAFF
>medium-sized|TRBV5-6|17|TRBJ1-4
CASSLFSFQPTGEKLFF